This TCR beta chain is drawn from a study of blood T cell repertoires in COVID-19. Overall study: Specimens from acute and convalescent COVID-19 originated in the United States, Italy and Spain. T cells, B-cell-depleted T cells, or PBMCs provided the cDNA or gDNA that served as material.

As handled by the study authors: Estimation of nucleated cell counts relied on the amplification of reference gene primers. The method was immunoSEQ multiplex PCR; TCRdb's version includes in-frame clones alone and lacks a portion of them. V and J calls and clone size are copied from that table; D and trimming were computed from the DNA. The sample has over 45,000 clones, 75% to 90% seen once. The CDR3 spans 18 residues. Looked up from germline, CDR1 is MNHEY and CDR2 is SMNVEV (reference sequence). Trimming cost V 5 bases and J 0 bases; bases outside gene matches: 11. V and J are TRBV27 and TRBJ2-2; 8 positions match TRBD1. This sequence was found in a woman aged 60-70 years with active COVID-19. The sequenced material came from peripheral blood. CDR3 sequence reads: CASSSLWDRPSNTGELFF. Here the CDR3 DNA reads TGTGCCAGCAGTAGTTTATGGGACAGGCCATCGAACACCGGGGAGCTGTTTTTT.